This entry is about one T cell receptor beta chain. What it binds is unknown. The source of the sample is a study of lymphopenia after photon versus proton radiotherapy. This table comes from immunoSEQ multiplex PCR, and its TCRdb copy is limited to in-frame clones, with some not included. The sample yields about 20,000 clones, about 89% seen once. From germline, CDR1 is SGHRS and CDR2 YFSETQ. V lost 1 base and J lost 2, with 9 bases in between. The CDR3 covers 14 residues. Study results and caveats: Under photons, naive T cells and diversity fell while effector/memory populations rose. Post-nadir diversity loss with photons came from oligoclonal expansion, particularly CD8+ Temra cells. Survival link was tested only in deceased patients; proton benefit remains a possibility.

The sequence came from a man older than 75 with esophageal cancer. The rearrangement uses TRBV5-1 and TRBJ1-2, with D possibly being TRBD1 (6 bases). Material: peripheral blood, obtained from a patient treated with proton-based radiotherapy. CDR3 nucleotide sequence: TGCGCCAGCAGCTTGACACAGGGAAACTATGGCTACACCTTC. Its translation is CASSLTQGNYGYTF.